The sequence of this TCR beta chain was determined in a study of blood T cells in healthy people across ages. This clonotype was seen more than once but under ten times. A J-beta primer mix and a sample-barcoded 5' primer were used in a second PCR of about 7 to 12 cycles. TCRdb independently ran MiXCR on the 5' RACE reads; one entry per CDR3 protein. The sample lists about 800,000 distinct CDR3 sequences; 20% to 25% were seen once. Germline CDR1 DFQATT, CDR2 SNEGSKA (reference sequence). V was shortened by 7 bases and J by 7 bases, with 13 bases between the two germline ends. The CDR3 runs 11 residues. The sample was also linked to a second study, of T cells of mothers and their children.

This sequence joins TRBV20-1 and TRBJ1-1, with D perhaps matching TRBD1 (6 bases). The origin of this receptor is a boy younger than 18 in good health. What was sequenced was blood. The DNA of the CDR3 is TGCAGTGGGGACTCAGGGGTTGAAGCTTTCTTT. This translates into CSGDSGVEAFF.